The 15 T cell receptor beta chains listed next were all sequenced from one sample in a study of Ad26.COV2.S vaccination and SARS-CoV-2 variants. Sample treatment: about 20 received Ad26.COV2.S at low or high dose, single or two shots; a few received placebo; per-sample allocation not given. Following the first vaccine or placebo injection, samples were taken on day 63. Some clones are missing from TCRdb's copy, which holds only in-frame ones; the method was immunoSEQ multiplex PCR. The table includes roughly 300,000 clones, around 88% detected once. The input for sequencing was peripheral blood, taken in a trial of Ad26.COV2.S vaccine versus placebo. The receptors were gathered from a person between 18 and 65 years old who received the Ad26.COV2.S COVID-19 vaccine or a placebo.

The rearrangement links TRBV4-1 to TRBJ2-7; 8 nucleotides match TRBD1. The germline gives CDR1 MGHRA, CDR2 YSYEKL. The trim removed 2 bases at V and 3 bases at J, leaving 6 bases unmatched. The CDR3 has 15 residues. DNA of the CDR3: TGCGCCAGCAGCCAATACGAGGACAGGGACTACGAGCAGTACTTC. Residues: CASSQYEDRDYEQYF.

This clone has more than one count but fewer than ten. V is TRBV3-1 (or the pseudogene TRBV3-2) and J is TRBJ2-7; 8 nucleotides agree with TRBD1. Trimming at V came to 3 bases and at J to 0 bases, leaving 1 base not matched to a gene. The V gene's germline CDR1 is LGHDT and CDR2 YNNKEL (reference sequence). This CDR3 has 14 amino acids. The CDR3 sequence is CASSQGQDSYEQYF. The CDR3 DNA is TGTGCCAGCAGCCAGGGACAGGACTCCTACGAGCAGTACTTC.

The genes are TRBV9 and TRBJ1-6; D gene uncertain. Germline values: CDR1 SGDLS, CDR2 YYNGEE. V lost 0 bases, J lost 0 bases, and 7 bases lay in between. The CDR3 runs to 16 residues. The CDR3: CASSVARVSYNSPLHF. DNA for the CDR3: TGTGCCAGCAGCGTAGCGCGGGTCTCCTATAATTCACCCCTCCACTTT.

This clone has more than one count but fewer than ten. The chain carries TRBV5-1 and TRBJ2-7, with 7 bases matching TRBD2. The CDR3 length is 16 residues. J gave up 7 bases and V 1 base, and 14 bases lay outside the gene matches. Germline assignment: CDR1 SGHRS and CDR2 YFSETQ. The DNA for the CDR3 is TGCGCCAGCAGCTTGAGCGGGACCATCCGAAGAAATGAGCAGTACTTC. Translating gives CASSLSGTIRRNEQYF.

The chain couples TRBV6-6 to TRBJ2-3, with no clear D. Looked up from germline, CDR1 is MNHNY and CDR2 is SVGAGI (reference sequence). The V gene lost 0 bases and the J gene lost 2 bases, with 3 bases spanning the gap. This CDR3 spans 13 amino acids. The CDR3 coding sequence is TGTGCCAGCAGTTACTCTATCACAGATACGCAGTATTTT. Translating it yields CASSYSITDTQYF.

The CDR3 loop is CASSYTGGALGNEQFF. CDR3 nucleotide sequence: TGTGCCAGCAGTTACACCGGGGGGGCTCTGGGCAATGAGCAGTTCTTC. The chain recombines TRBV6-6 with TRBJ2-1; 8 bases are a match to TRBD2. Germline lookup yields CDR1 MNHNY and CDR2 SVGAGI (reference sequence). Losses at the gene ends were 2 bases for V and 6 bases for J; bases not matched to a gene: 9. The length of the CDR3 is 16 residues.

The rearrangement joins TRBV18 to TRBJ2-5; possibly TRBD2 for D (5 bases). Germline V gene data show CDR1 as KGHSH and CDR2 as LQKENI. The CDR3 is 14 residues long. The V end was cut by 2 bases, the J end by 2 bases, with 9 bases between. The CDR3 reads CASSPRREQETQYF. The DNA of the CDR3 is TGTGCCAGCTCACCAAGAAGGGAGCAAGAGACCCAGTACTTC.

This clone is a singleton in its sample. The CDR3 loop reads CAISGGDGTNEQFF. The CDR3 DNA reads as TGTGCCATCAGTGGCGGGGACGGGACGAATGAGCAGTTCTTC. The chain combines TRBV10-3 with TRBJ2-1; D possibly corresponds to TRBD2 (6 bases). The CDR3 is made up of 14 amino acids. V was clipped by 4 bases and J by 7 bases, with 14 bases between them. Germline V gene sequence: CDR1 ENHRY, CDR2 SYGVKD.

The chain combines TRBV19 with TRBJ2-1; no definite D call. The CDR3 sequence is 12 residues long. V dropped 2 bases and J dropped 12 bases, with 11 bases sitting between them. Germline loops: CDR1 LNHDA, CDR2 SQIVND (reference sequence). DNA of the CDR3: TGTGCCAGTAGTATACATCCGGACCTGCAGTTCTTC. Translated: CASSIHPDLQFF.

The rearrangement joins TRBV7-9 to TRBJ1-4, with D perhaps matching TRBD1 (5 bases). Between the trimmed V and J ends, which lost 3 bases and 3 bases, there was a span of 8 bases. There are 14 residues in the CDR3. Germline values: CDR1 SEHNR, CDR2 FQNEAQ (reference sequence). CDR3 nucleotide sequence: TGTGCCAGCAGCTTGGGGCAGGCTAATGAAAAACTGTTTTTT. Translating gives CASSLGQANEKLFF.

J is TRBJ2-7 and V is TRBV10-3; perhaps TRBD1 as D (5 bases). The CDR3 has 13 residues. The germline gives CDR1 ENHRY, CDR2 SYGVKD. The ends were cut back, 10 bases at V and 4 bases at J, with 17 bases in the middle. The CDR3 nucleotides are TGTGCCACTTTACAGGAAACCTCTTACGAGCAGTACTTC. Its translation: CATLQETSYEQYF.

The genes are TRBV10-2 and TRBJ1-4, with TRBD1 as a possible D gene (6 bases). CDR3 size: 15 residues. Germline V gene sequence: CDR1 WSHSY, CDR2 SAAADI. The V and J ends lost 8 bases and 2 bases respectively, with 15 bases between them. The DNA for the CDR3 is TGCGCCAGCGGCAGAACAGGGACGACTAATGAAAAACTGTTTTTT. Translation: CASGRTGTTNEKLFF.

This chain links TRBV15 with TRBJ2-3; D is unresolved. This CDR3 has 13 amino acids. CDR1 and CDR2 from the germline V gene are LNHNV and YYDKDF (reference sequence). The V gene lost 3 bases and the J gene lost 5 bases, with 9 bases spanning the gap. CDR3 sequence: CATSSPEGDTQYF. The CDR3 nucleotides read TGTGCCACCAGCAGTCCGGAAGGAGATACGCAGTATTTT.

This clone was picked up a small number of times. The chain links TRBV29-1 to TRBJ1-2; D is possibly TRBD1 (5 bases). Per germline, CDR1 SQVTM and CDR2 ANQGSEA. The CDR3 is 13 amino acids. The V end was cut by 5 bases, the J end by 2 bases, with 12 bases between. In nucleotides, the CDR3 is TGCAGCGTTTTTGGGGGAGAAAACTATGGCTACACCTTC. Protein: CSVFGGENYGYTF.

The chain uses TRBV6-5 and TRBJ2-3; D remains unclear. Trimming removed 0 bases from V and 1 base from J, with 8 bases in between. Germline CDR1 MNHEY, CDR2 SVGAGI. The CDR3 extends over 15 amino acids. CDR3: CASSYSPLRTDTQYF. In DNA form, the CDR3 reads TGTGCCAGCAGTTACTCGCCTCTTCGCACAGATACGCAGTATTTT.